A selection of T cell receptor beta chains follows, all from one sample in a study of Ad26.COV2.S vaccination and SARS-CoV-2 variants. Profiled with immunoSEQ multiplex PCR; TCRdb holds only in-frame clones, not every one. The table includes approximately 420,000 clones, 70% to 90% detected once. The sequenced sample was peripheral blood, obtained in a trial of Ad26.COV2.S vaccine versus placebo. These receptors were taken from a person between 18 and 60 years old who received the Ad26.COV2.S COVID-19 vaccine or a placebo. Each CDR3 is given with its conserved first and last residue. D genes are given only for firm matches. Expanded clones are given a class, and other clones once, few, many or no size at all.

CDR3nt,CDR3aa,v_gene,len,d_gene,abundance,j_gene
TGTGCCAGCAGCCCCACCGTTACTAGCGCTTACACAGATACGCAGTATTTT,CASSPTVTSAYTDTQYF,TRBV3-1/TRBV3-2,17,TRBD2,NA,TRBJ2-3
TGTGCCAGCAGCTTGTTGGGCAGGGATAATTCACCCCTCCACTTT,CASSLLGRDNSPLHF,TRBV5-5,15,NA,NA,TRBJ1-6
TGTGCCAGCAATCTGGACACTGGAAACACCATATATTTT,CASNLDTGNTIYF,TRBV6-5,13,NA,NA,TRBJ1-3
TGCGCCAGCAGCTTGGTCGGGACAGGGATCCACGAGCAGTACTTC,CASSLVGTGIHEQYF,TRBV5-1,15,TRBD1,NA,TRBJ2-7
TGTGCCAGCAGCTTATACAGGAACACTGAAGCTTTCTTT,CASSLYRNTEAFF,TRBV7-8,13,NA,NA,TRBJ1-1
TGCGCCAGCAGCTTTGGGGATACGCAGTATTTT,CASSFGDTQYF,TRBV5-1,11,NA,NA,TRBJ2-3
TGCGCCAGCAGCTTGGGGTCTAGCGGGGATCCACCAGATACGCAGTATTTT,CASSLGSSGDPPDTQYF,TRBV5-1,17,TRBD2,once,TRBJ2-3
TGTGCCAGCAGTGGTACCGGGACAGGGCATGCAACTAATGAAAAACTGTTTTTT,CASSGTGTGHATNEKLFF,TRBV6-1,18,TRBD1,NA,TRBJ1-4
TGTGCCAGCAGCTTGGACAGCTCCTATAATTCACCCCTCCACTTT,CASSLDSSYNSPLHF,TRBV5-6,15,NA,NA,TRBJ1-6
TGTGCCAGCAGCCCGGGGTGGGGGAACCCTAACTATGGCTACACCTTC,CASSPGWGNPNYGYTF,TRBV21-1,16,NA,NA,TRBJ1-2
TGTGCCAGCACCCCCGGGACAGGGCATTCACCCCTCCACTTT,CASTPGTGHSPLHF,TRBV28,14,TRBD1,NA,TRBJ1-6
TGTGCCAGCAGCCAGTGGACAGGGGGCACTGAAGCTTTCTTT,CASSQWTGGTEAFF,TRBV5-4,14,TRBD1,NA,TRBJ1-1
TGTGCCAGCAGCTTGCTGGCGGCCGGGCACTATGGCTACACCTTC,CASSLLAAGHYGYTF,TRBV5-5,15,NA,NA,TRBJ1-2
TGTGCCAGCAGTGACTCAGACAGGTCCTATGGCTACACCTTC,CASSDSDRSYGYTF,TRBV6-4,14,NA,NA,TRBJ1-2
TGTGCCTGGAGAGGGAGGGGAACCACCGGGGAGCTGTTTTTT,CAWRGRGTTGELFF,TRBV30,14,TRBD2,NA,TRBJ2-2
TGTGCCAGCAGTACGGGCGGGGGAGACGAAAAACTGTTTTTT,CASSTGGGDEKLFF,TRBV6-6,14,NA,NA,TRBJ1-4
TGTGCCAGTGGGGTAGGGAGGGTCGGTGAGCAGTTCTTC,CASGVGRVGEQFF,TRBV7-2,13,TRBD2,NA,TRBJ2-1
TGTGCCAGTAGACAGGGGACCGGGGGAGGGAGGACTTTT,CASRQGTGGGRTF,TRBV19,13,TRBD1,NA,TRBJ1-5
TGCGCCAGCAGTGATGGACAGGGAATGGTTGAAAAACTGTTTTTT,CASSDGQGMVEKLFF,TRBV10-2,15,TRBD1,NA,TRBJ1-4
TGTGCCAGCACTCGTAAGGGACGCACTAGGGATGAGCAGTTCTTC,CASTRKGRTRDEQFF,TRBV11-2,15,NA,NA,TRBJ2-1
TGTGCCAGCAGCGTAGTGGGGCCATCGCGGGGGGCCGGACTCAATGAGCAGTTCTTC,CASSVVGPSRGAGLNEQFF,TRBV9,19,TRBD2,NA,TRBJ2-1
TGTGCCAGCACCTCCGAGAGGTCGCCGAATGGAGAGACCCAGTACTTC,CASTSERSPNGETQYF,TRBV21-1,16,NA,NA,TRBJ2-5